This record covers a single T cell receptor beta chain. This sample was taken from a study of blood T cell repertoires in COVID-19. Turning to the study itself: There were acute and convalescent COVID-19 samples, and they came from the United States, Italy and Spain. From T cells, B-cell-depleted T cells, or PBMCs came the material, which was cDNA or gDNA.

Losses at the gene ends were 6 bases for V and 6 bases for J; bases not matched to a gene: 10. The germline gives CDR1 SNHLY, CDR2 FYNNEI. The CDR3 covers 14 residues. Original processing methods: Estimated nucleated cell counts came from reference gene primer amplification. Libraries were prepared by immunoSEQ multiplex PCR; TCRdb keeps only in-frame clonotypes and omits some of them. The V and J calls and clone size were taken over from that table, and D and trimming were inferred from the DNA. The sample contains 130,000 to 150,000 clones, 81% of which appear only once. This sequence originates from a human donor with acute or convalescent COVID-19. The donor label of this sample is uncertain. Source material: peripheral blood. This chain connects TRBV2 to TRBJ1-1, with 7 bases fitting TRBD1. CDR3 amino acids: CASRDRQGVSEAFF. In DNA, the CDR3 is TGTGCCAGCAGGGACCGACAGGGAGTCTCTGAAGCTTTCTTT.